The clone carrying this T cell receptor (beta chain) showed up just once. The antigen is unknown. Each case's diagnosis was confirmed by two pathologists on H&E. The CDR3 contains 15 residues. The J segment lost 4 bases and the V segment lost 4 bases, leaving 6 bases of the junction unmatched. CDR1 SGHAT and CDR2 FQNNGV come from the germline V gene. Clones were read by immunoSEQ multiplex PCR, and TCRdb kept only the in-frame ones, dropping some. There are 14,000 to 15,000 clones in the sample; approximately 77% occur only once, and 3% lies in the top ten. The data derive from a study of immune evolution from preneoplasia to lung adenocarcinoma. Study-wide results and caveats: Normal lung had the highest top T cell clone frequencies. Compared with EGFR-mutant or double wild-type lesions, KRAS-mutant nodules were more clonal.

The chain couples TRBV11-2 to TRBJ2-1; 8 bases align to TRBD2. The sequenced sample consisted of FFPE minimally invasive lung adenocarcinoma tissue. The TCR comes from a person aged 60 to 80 with lung adenocarcinoma. Written as DNA, the CDR3 is TGTGCCAGCAGCTCCACTAGCGGAGCTTACAATGAGCAGTTCTTC. Translation gives CASSSTSGAYNEQFF. The full variable domain, in which reference TRBV11-2 and TRBJ2-1 provide the parts outside the CDR3, is EAGVAQSPRYKIIEKRQSVAFWCNPISGHATLYWYQQILGQGPKLLIQFQNNGVVDDSQLPKDRFSAERLKGVDSTLKIQPAKLEDSAVYLCASSSTSGAYNEQFFGPGTRLTVL.